This is a list of T cell receptor beta chains from one sample in a study of lymphopenia after photon versus proton radiotherapy. Sequenced by immunoSEQ multiplex PCR; TCRdb stores in-frame clones only, minus some. Of 68,000 or so clones in the sample, just over 90% are singletons; the top ten hold approximately 2.9%. Sequenced here: peripheral blood, sampled from a patient treated with photon-based radiotherapy. Receptor source: a woman in her seventies with pancreatic cancer. Each CDR3 is given without its conserved first and last residue. Fields, in order: V gene, D gene, clone size, CDR3 protein. A D gene is named only where the DNA matches it firmly. Clone size is stated in some rows and not others, as once, few, many or a class when expanded.

v_call: TRBV9; d_call: -; clone_size: -; cdr3_aa: ASSADSGSEQF
v_call: TRBV13; d_call: -; clone_size: -; cdr3_aa: ASSRRGPNSPLH
v_call: TRBV5-1; d_call: -; clone_size: -; cdr3_aa: ASSLLGAQETQY
v_call: TRBV9; d_call: -; clone_size: -; cdr3_aa: ASSVTSALEAGFPPNYYGYT
v_call: TRBV28; d_call: -; clone_size: -; cdr3_aa: ASSIWYGYT
v_call: TRBV5-1; d_call: TRBD2; clone_size: -; cdr3_aa: ALADQTQY
v_call: TRBV6-6; d_call: -; clone_size: -; cdr3_aa: ASSYSSRASEQF
v_call: TRBV6-1; d_call: TRBD1; clone_size: -; cdr3_aa: ASNPGGGANTEAF
v_call: TRBV9; d_call: -; clone_size: once; cdr3_aa: ASSETRSPNNEQF
v_call: TRBV7-8; d_call: TRBD2; clone_size: -; cdr3_aa: ASSLGLAANTGELF
v_call: TRBV7-2; d_call: TRBD1; clone_size: -; cdr3_aa: ASIRDSAFNEQF